This TCR beta chain was profiled in a study of neurological immune-mediated disorders. One entry per CDR3 protein, called by TCRdb with MiXCR from the 5' RACE reads. The repertoire has fewer than 80,000 distinct CDR3 sequences, around 4.8% of them found once; the top ten carry 3.4%. There are a few counts of this clonotype. V gave up 8 bases and J gave up 6 bases, with 17 bases separating them. This CDR3 comprises 13 residues. The germline CDR1 and CDR2 sequences are SEHNR and FQNEAQ (reference sequence). The origin of this receptor is a woman aged 50 to 60 with multiple sclerosis. Specimen: PBMCs. This rearrangement joins TRBV7-9 to TRBJ2-7; D is ambiguous. In DNA form, the CDR3 reads TGTGCCAGCGGCAGCAGCCTCGGAGTCGAGCAGTACTTC. Translating gives CASGSSLGVEQYF.